The present entry profiles one T cell receptor (beta chain) with its context. Its antigen is not known. The table came from immunoSEQ multiplex PCR; TCRdb's copy has only in-frame clones and leaves some out. The sample holds some 2,500,000 clones, about nine tenths seen once. The data belong to a study of shared clonotypes between healthy human individuals. Across the study: Donors, aged 18 to 49, were a couple of women and a few men. Findings and caveats of the study: Naive subsets usually exceeded memory subsets in estimated richness.

Germline V gene sequence: CDR1 MNHEY, CDR2 SMNVEV (reference sequence). Trimming at V came to 4 bases and at J to 3 bases, leaving 10 bases not matched to a gene. The CDR3 is 16 residues long. The sequenced material came from naive CD4+ T cells from PBMCs. Stated subset: CD45RA+ positively selected. The gene calls are TRBV27 and TRBJ2-5; 8 bases match TRBD1. This clonotype originated in a man between 18 and 35 years old in good health. Some clones in this sample may be carry-over from other donors' samples. This CDR3 reads CASSSPAGGEKETQYF. The CDR3 nucleotides are TGTGCCAGCAGTTCCCCCGCAGGGGGCGAAAAAGAGACCCAGTACTTC.